The rows below give T cell receptor beta chains drawn from one sample of a study of T cells after yellow fever vaccination. TCRdb redid the calling of the 5' RACE reads with MiXCR, one entry per CDR3 protein. The repertoire holds about 630,000 distinct CDR3 sequences, with about 12% as singletons. The source material was PBMCs, sampled on the day of the yellow fever booster vaccination. These receptors were obtained from a man between 25 and 39 years old who received the YFV17D yellow fever vaccine. The CDR3 runs from the conserved cysteine through the conserved F or W. D genes are given only for firm matches. Size tells how often a clone was seen (once, few, many) or the class of an expanded clone, and some rows leave it out.

v_call: TRBV29-1
j_call: TRBJ1-5
clone_size: NA
d_call: NA
cdr3_nt: TGCAGCGCAGGAGATAGTTATAGCAATCAGCCCCAGCATTTT
cdr3_aa: CSAGDSYSNQPQHF

v_call: TRBV9
j_call: TRBJ2-1
clone_size: few
d_call: TRBD1
cdr3_nt: TGTGCCAGCAGCGATACCGGGACAGCGTACAATGAGCAGTTCTTC
cdr3_aa: CASSDTGTAYNEQFF

v_call: TRBV6-1
j_call: TRBJ2-2
clone_size: many
d_call: TRBD2
cdr3_nt: TGTGCCAGCACCCCCAGGGGAGCGGGAGTGTCCGGGGAGCTGTTTTTT
cdr3_aa: CASTPRGAGVSGELFF

v_call: TRBV25-1
j_call: TRBJ2-1
clone_size: NA
d_call: TRBD1
cdr3_nt: TGTGCCAGCAGTGCCACAGGGGTCAATGAGCAGTTCTTC
cdr3_aa: CASSATGVNEQFF

v_call: TRBV11-2
j_call: TRBJ2-7
clone_size: NA
d_call: NA
cdr3_nt: TGTGCCAGCAGCGAAATCGCGGGGATCAACGAGCAGTACTTC
cdr3_aa: CASSEIAGINEQYF

v_call: TRBV7-9
j_call: TRBJ1-1
clone_size: few
d_call: NA
cdr3_nt: TGTGCCAGCTCCCCCAGGGCGGACATGAACACTGAAGCTTTCTTT
cdr3_aa: CASSPRADMNTEAFF

v_call: TRBV5-6
j_call: TRBJ1-1
clone_size: NA
d_call: NA
cdr3_nt: TGTGCCAGCAGCCATCCTACAGGGAACACTGAAGCTTTCTTT
cdr3_aa: CASSHPTGNTEAFF

v_call: TRBV10-3
j_call: TRBJ1-1
clone_size: NA
d_call: NA
cdr3_nt: TGTGCCATCAGGAGGGATCTGAACACTGAAGCTTTCTTT
cdr3_aa: CAIRRDLNTEAFF

v_call: TRBV5-1
j_call: TRBJ1-2
clone_size: NA
d_call: NA
cdr3_nt: TGCGCCAGCAGCATCCGCGGGGGTTCGCATGGCTACACCTTC
cdr3_aa: CASSIRGGSHGYTF

v_call: TRBV19
j_call: TRBJ2-6
clone_size: few
d_call: TRBD2
cdr3_nt: TGTGCCAGTAGTTCAATGGCGGGAGGCAACGTCCTGACTTTC
cdr3_aa: CASSSMAGGNVLTF

v_call: TRBV25-1
j_call: TRBJ1-2
clone_size: NA
d_call: NA
cdr3_nt: TGTGCCAGCACCTATGGGTATGGCTACACCTTC
cdr3_aa: CASTYGYGYTF

v_call: TRBV4-3
j_call: TRBJ2-3
clone_size: NA
d_call: NA
cdr3_nt: TGCGCCAGCAGCCCAAGACACGAGGCTAGCACAGATACGCAGTATTTT
cdr3_aa: CASSPRHEASTDTQYF

v_call: TRBV27
j_call: TRBJ1-5
clone_size: few
d_call: TRBD1
cdr3_nt: TGTGCCAGCAGTACGACAGGGTCGTATCAGCCCCAGCATTTT
cdr3_aa: CASSTTGSYQPQHF

v_call: TRBV5-1
j_call: TRBJ2-1
clone_size: few
d_call: NA
cdr3_nt: TGCGCCAGCAGCTTGAACCCGGACCCGGACTACAATGAGCAGTTCTTC
cdr3_aa: CASSLNPDPDYNEQFF